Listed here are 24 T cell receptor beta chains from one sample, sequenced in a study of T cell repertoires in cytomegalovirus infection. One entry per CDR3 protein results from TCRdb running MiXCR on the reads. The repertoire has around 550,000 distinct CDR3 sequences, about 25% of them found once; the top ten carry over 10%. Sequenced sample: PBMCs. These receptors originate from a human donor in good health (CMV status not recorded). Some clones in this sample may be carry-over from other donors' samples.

This chain's CDR3 is CASSQSTGGPYNEQFF. CDR3 DNA: TGTGCCAGCAGCCAGAGTACGGGAGGGCCGTACAATGAGCAGTTCTTC. The chain joins TRBV7-9 to TRBJ2-1; TRBD2 matches at 8 bases. The CDR3 totals 16 residues. V was clipped by 5 bases and J by 4 bases; unmatched bases: 10. CDR1 SEHNR and CDR2 FQNEAQ come from the germline V gene (reference sequence).

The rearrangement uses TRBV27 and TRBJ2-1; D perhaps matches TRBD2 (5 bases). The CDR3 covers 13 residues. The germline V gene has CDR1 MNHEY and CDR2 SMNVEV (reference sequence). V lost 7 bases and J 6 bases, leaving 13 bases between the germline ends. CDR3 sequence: CASKGEAGNEQFF. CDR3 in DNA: TGTGCCAGCAAGGGTGAGGCGGGCAATGAGCAGTTCTTC.

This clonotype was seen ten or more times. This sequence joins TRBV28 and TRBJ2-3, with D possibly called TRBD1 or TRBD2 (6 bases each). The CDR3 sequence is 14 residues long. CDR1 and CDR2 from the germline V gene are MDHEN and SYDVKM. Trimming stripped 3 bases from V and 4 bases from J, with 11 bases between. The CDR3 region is CASSFHREADTQYF. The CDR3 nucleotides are TGTGCCAGCAGTTTTCACAGGGAGGCAGATACGCAGTATTTT. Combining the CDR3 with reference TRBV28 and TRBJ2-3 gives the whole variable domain DVKVTQSSRYLVKRTGEKVFLECVQDMDHENMFWYRQDPGLGLRLIYFSYDVKMKEKGDIPEGYSVSREKKERFSLILESASTNQTSMYLCASSFHREADTQYFGPGTRLTVL.

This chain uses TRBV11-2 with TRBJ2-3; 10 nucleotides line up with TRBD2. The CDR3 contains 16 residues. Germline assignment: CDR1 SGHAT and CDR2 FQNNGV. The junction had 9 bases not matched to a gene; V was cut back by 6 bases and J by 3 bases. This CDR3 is CASSPLAGVGTDTQYF. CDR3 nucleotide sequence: TGTGCCAGCAGTCCTCTAGCGGGAGTTGGAACAGATACGCAGTATTTT.

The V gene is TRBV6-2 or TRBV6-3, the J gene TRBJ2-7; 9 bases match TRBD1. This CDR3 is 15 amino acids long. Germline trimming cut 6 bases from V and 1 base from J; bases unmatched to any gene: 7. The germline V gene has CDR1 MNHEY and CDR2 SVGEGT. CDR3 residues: CASRLPGTGSYEQYV. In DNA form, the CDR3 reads TGTGCCAGCAGACTTCCCGGGACAGGGTCCTACGAGCAGTACGTC.

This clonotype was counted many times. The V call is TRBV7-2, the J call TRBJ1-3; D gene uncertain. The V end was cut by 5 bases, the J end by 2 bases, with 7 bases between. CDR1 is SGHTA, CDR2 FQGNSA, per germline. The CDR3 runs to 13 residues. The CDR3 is CASSVSPGNTIYF. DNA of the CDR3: TGTGCCAGCAGCGTCAGCCCTGGAAACACCATATATTTT.

CDR3 DNA: TGTGCCAGCAGAAGACAGCCCAGTGACACTGAAGCTTTCTTT. Translated, it gives CASRRQPSDTEAFF. V gene TRBV11-3 combines with J gene TRBJ1-1, with a tentative D call TRBD1 (5 bases). V dropped 6 bases and J dropped 3 bases, with 14 bases sitting between them. This CDR3 contains 14 residues. The V gene's germline CDR1 is SGHNT and CDR2 YENEEA.

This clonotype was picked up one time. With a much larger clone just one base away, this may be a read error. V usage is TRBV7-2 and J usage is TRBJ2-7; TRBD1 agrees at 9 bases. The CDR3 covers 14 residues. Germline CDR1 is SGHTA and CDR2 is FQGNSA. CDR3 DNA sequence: TGTGCCAGCCACAGACAGGGGGAGACCTACGAGCGGTACTTC. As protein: CASHRQGETYERYF.

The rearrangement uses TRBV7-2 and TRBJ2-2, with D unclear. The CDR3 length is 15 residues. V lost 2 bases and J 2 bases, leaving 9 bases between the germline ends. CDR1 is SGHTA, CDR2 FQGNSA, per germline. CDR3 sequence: CASSLRQTNTGELFF. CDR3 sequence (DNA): TGTGCCAGCAGCTTACGTCAGACAAACACCGGGGAGCTGTTTTTT.

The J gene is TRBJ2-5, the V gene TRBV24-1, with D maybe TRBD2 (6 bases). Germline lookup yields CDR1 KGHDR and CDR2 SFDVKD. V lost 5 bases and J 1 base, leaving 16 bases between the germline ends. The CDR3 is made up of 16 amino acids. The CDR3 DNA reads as TGTGCCACCAGTGCGGGGGAGGTCAGGCCCCAAGAGACCCAGTACTTC. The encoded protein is CATSAGEVRPQETQYF.

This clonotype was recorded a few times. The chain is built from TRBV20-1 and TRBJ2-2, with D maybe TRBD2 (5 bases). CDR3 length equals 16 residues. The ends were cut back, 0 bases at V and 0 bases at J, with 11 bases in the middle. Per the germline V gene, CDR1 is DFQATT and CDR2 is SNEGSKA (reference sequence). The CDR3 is CSARDLATTNTGELFF. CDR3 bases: TGCAGTGCTAGAGATTTAGCGACTACGAACACCGGGGAGCTGTTTTTT.

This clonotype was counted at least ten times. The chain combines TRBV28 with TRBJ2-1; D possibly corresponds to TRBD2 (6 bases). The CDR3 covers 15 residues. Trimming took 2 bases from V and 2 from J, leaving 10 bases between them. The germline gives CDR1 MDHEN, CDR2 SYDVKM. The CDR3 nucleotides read TGTGCCAGCAGTTTACTGGGGGGTACCTACAATGAGCAGTTCTTC. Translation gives CASSLLGGTYNEQFF.

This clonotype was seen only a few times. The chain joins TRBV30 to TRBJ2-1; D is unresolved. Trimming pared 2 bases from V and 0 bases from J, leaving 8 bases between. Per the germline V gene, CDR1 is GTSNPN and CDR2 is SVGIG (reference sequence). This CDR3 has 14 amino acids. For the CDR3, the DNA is TGTGCCTGGAGTTCCTCGAGCTCCTACAATGAGCAGTTCTTC. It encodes CAWSSSSSYNEQFF.

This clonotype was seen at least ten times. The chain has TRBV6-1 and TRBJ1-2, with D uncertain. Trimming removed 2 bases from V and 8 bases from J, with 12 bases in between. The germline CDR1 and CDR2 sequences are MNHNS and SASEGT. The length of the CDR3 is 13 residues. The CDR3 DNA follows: TGTGCCAGCAGTGAACGGACGTTCGGAGGCTACACCTTC. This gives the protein CASSERTFGGYTF.

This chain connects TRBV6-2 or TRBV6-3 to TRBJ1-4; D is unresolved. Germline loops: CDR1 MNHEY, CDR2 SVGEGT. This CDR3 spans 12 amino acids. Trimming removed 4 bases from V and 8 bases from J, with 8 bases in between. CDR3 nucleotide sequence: TGTGCCAGCAGTTTCCGAGTCGAAAAACTGTTTTTT. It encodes CASSFRVEKLFF.

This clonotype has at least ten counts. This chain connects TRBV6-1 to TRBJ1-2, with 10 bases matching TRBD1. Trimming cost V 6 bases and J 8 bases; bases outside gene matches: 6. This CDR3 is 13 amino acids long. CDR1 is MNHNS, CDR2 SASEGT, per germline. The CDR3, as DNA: TGTGCCAGCAGCCAGACAGGGGGCGAGGGCTACACCTTC. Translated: CASSQTGGEGYTF.

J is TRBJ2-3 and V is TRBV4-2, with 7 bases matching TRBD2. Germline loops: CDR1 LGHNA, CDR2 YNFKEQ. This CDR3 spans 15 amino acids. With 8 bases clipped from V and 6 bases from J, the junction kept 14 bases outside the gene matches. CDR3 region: CASVSRGGSSDTQYF. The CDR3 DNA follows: TGTGCCAGCGTCTCTAGGGGCGGGAGTTCGGATACGCAGTATTTT.

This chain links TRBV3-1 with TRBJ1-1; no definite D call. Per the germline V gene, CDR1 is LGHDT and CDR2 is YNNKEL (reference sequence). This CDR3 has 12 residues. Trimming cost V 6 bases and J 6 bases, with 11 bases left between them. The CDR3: CASSQQSAEAFF. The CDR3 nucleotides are TGTGCCAGCAGTCAGCAGTCGGCTGAAGCTTTCTTT.

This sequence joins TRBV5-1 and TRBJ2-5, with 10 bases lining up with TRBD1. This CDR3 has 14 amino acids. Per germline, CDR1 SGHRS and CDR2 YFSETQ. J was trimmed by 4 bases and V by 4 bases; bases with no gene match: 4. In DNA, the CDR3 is TGCGCCAGCAGCCCCGGGACAGGGGCAGAGACCCAGTACTTC. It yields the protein CASSPGTGAETQYF.

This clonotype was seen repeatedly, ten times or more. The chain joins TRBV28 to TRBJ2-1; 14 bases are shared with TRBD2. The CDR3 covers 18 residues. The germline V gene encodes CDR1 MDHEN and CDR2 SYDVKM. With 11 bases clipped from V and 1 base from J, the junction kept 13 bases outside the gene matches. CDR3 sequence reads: CASQTGTSGRRSYNEQFF. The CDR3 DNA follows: TGTGCCTCCCAGACCGGGACTAGCGGGAGAAGATCCTACAATGAGCAGTTCTTC.

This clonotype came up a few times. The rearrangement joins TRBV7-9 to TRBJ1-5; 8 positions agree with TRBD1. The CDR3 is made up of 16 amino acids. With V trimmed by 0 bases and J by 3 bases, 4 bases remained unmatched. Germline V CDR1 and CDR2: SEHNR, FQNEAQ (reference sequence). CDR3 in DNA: TGTGCCAGCAGCTTAGCGGCAGGGGGCGCCAATCAGCCCCAGCATTTT. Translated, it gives CASSLAAGGANQPQHF.

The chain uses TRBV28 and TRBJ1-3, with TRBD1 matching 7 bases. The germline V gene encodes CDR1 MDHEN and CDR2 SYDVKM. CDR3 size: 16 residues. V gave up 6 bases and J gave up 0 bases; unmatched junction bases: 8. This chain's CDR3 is CASRSTGQSSGNTIYF. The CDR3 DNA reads TGTGCCAGCAGATCGACGGGACAGAGCTCTGGAAACACCATATATTTT.

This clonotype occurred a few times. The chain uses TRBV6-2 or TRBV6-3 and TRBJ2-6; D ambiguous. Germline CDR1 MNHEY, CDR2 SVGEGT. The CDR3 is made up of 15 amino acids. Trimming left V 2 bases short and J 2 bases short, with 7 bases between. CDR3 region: CASSYVRAGANVLTF. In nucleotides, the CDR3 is TGTGCCAGCAGTTACGTACGGGCTGGGGCCAACGTCCTGACTTTC.

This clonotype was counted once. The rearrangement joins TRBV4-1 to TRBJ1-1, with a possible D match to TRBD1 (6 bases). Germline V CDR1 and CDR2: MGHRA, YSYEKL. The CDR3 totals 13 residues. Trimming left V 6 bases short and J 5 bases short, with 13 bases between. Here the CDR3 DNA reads TGCGCCAGCAGTAGGGGGATTAGGACTGAAGCTTTCTTT. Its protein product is CASSRGIRTEAFF.